This T cell receptor (beta chain) was profiled in a study of shared clonotypes between healthy human individuals. Measured with immunoSEQ multiplex PCR; TCRdb has only the in-frame clones, and not every one. This sample carries about 2.4 million clones, around 90% of them seen once, and the ten largest clones take about 0.13%. This CDR3 contains 14 residues. The V end was cut by 3 bases, the J end by 0 bases, with 10 bases between. Germline V CDR1 and CDR2: SQVTM, ANQGSEA. Sequencing was performed on naive CD4+ T cells sorted from blood. Subset reported: CD45RA+ positively selected. The chain uses TRBV29-1 and TRBJ2-3; no clear D gene. This receptor was obtained from a man aged 18 to 30 in good health. The CDR3 sequence is CSVEGIRSTDTQYF. CDR3 DNA sequence: TGCAGCGTTGAGGGCATCCGGAGCACAGATACGCAGTATTTT.